Listed below are T cell receptor beta chains from one sample, sequenced in a study of blood T cell repertoires in COVID-19. Profiling relied on immunoSEQ multiplex PCR, and the TCRdb table lists in-frame clones only, not all of them. The profile shows about 110,000 clones, less than 85% of them singletons. Sequenced material: peripheral blood. These receptors were obtained from a human donor in a cohort sampled during active COVID-19. Both conserved end residues are part of each CDR3. D genes are given only for firm matches. Clone sizes are given selectively: once, few, many, or a class where the clone is expanded.

TRBJ1-6,TRBV7-3,.,.,TGTGCCAGCAGCTTATGGGCTGATAATTCACCCCTCCACTTT,CASSLWADNSPLHF
TRBJ2-7,TRBV19,.,.,TGTGCCAGTAGTATTAGGGCGGGCTACGAGCAGTACTTC,CASSIRAGYEQYF
TRBJ2-2,TRBV6-6,.,.,TGTGCCAGCAGTTACTCTAGGACAGCAAACACCGGGGAGCTGTTTTTT,CASSYSRTANTGELFF
TRBJ2-5,TRBV9,TRBD1,.,TGTGCCAGCAGTTCGACAGGGGGCGTGGAGACCCAGTACTTC,CASSSTGGVETQYF
TRBJ2-3,TRBV18,.,.,TGTGCCAGCTCAGTGAGTCTCACAGATACGCAGTATTTT,CASSVSLTDTQYF
TRBJ2-5,TRBV24-1,TRBD1,.,TGTGCCACGGGACAGGACGCTGGAGAGACCCAGTACTTC,CATGQDAGETQYF
TRBJ2-7,TRBV15,TRBD2,.,TGTGCCACCAGCAGAGATACTAGCGGGTCCCTTAGGGGGGAGCAGTACTTC,CATSRDTSGSLRGEQYF
TRBJ1-2,TRBV6-1,.,.,TGTGCCAGCAGTGATGGCGGGGGGGCGGGATATGGCTACACCTTC,CASSDGGGAGYGYTF
TRBJ2-1,TRBV10-1,TRBD1,.,TGCGCCAGCAGTGAGTCGACAGGGAAAACTTACAATGAGCAGTTCTTC,CASSESTGKTYNEQFF
TRBJ2-1,TRBV27,TRBD2,.,TGTGCCAGCAGTTTTTGGCGGGGGGTGCGCGATGAGCAGTTCTTC,CASSFWRGVRDEQFF
TRBJ2-4,TRBV28,TRBD1,.,TGTGCCAGCAGTTTAAGTTTCCCGGGACAGGGCTGGGGGGCCAAAAACATTCAGTACTTC,CASSLSFPGQGWGAKNIQYF
TRBJ1-2,TRBV12-3/TRBV12-4,.,.,TGTGCCAGCAGTCCTTCTGGGAGGACTGGCTACACCTTC,CASSPSGRTGYTF
TRBJ1-2,TRBV6-1,.,.,TGTGCCAGCAGTGAAGCAGGCAGGGGCGCCCACTATGGCTACACCTTC,CASSEAGRGAHYGYTF
TRBJ2-4,TRBV5-4,.,.,TGTGCCAGCAGCTTGTTGAGGGAAAACATTCAGTACTTC,CASSLLRENIQYF
TRBJ2-3,TRBV5-1,.,.,TGCGCCAGCAGCTTCCGGGATACGCAGTATTTT,CASSFRDTQYF
TRBJ2-2,TRBV29-1,.,.,TGCAGCGTCCCCGCCGGGGGGCGGAACACCGGGGAGCTGTTTTTT,CSVPAGGRNTGELFF
TRBJ1-2,TRBV15,TRBD1,.,TGTGCCACCAGCAGAGATCGGACAGGGTCTCCTATGGGCTACACCTTC,CATSRDRTGSPMGYTF
TRBJ1-2,TRBV7-3,TRBD1,.,TGTGCCAGCAGCTTAACCCCTGACAGGGGGCGCGCCTATGGCTACACCTTC,CASSLTPDRGRAYGYTF
TRBJ2-6,TRBV2,.,.,TGTGCCAGCAGTGAAGTAAACTACCTCTCTGGGGCCAACGTCCTGACTTTC,CASSEVNYLSGANVLTF
TRBJ1-2,TRBV29-1,TRBD1,.,TGCAGCGCCTTGGATGCAGGGACAGGGGCGTTGGGCTACACCTTC,CSALDAGTGALGYTF
TRBJ1-2,TRBV6-5,.,.,TGTGCCAGCGCAGACAGCCCCGATGGCTACACCTTC,CASADSPDGYTF
TRBJ2-1,TRBV6-5,TRBD1,.,TGTGCCAGCAGTCCCGGGACAGGGCGCTACAATGAGCAGTTCTTC,CASSPGTGRYNEQFF
TRBJ2-1,TRBV15,.,once,TGTGCCACCAGCAGCCGGACTAAACCTCTCAATGAGCAGTTCTTC,CATSSRTKPLNEQFF
TRBJ2-5,TRBV5-1,.,.,TGCGCCAGCAGCTTGGTGGGCAGGGACCAAGAGACCCAGTACTTC,CASSLVGRDQETQYF
TRBJ2-7,TRBV6-5,.,.,TGTGCCAGCAGTTACTCGATCCAGGGTTCCTACGAGCAGTACTTC,CASSYSIQGSYEQYF
TRBJ1-4,TRBV5-5,TRBD1,.,TGTGCCAGCAGTCCTCAGGGGGCCAATGAAAAACTGTTTTTT,CASSPQGANEKLFF
TRBJ2-7,TRBV19,.,.,TGTGCCAGTAGTATATCCCCACTTTACTACGAGCAGTACTTC,CASSISPLYYEQYF
TRBJ2-7,TRBV30,TRBD1,.,TGTGCCTGGAGCCAACAGGGGTCCTACGAGCAGTACTTC,CAWSQQGSYEQYF
TRBJ1-2,TRBV30,.,.,TGTGCCTGGAGTGTAGGGGGGGGTGGCTACACCTTC,CAWSVGGGGYTF
TRBJ1-2,TRBV10-3,TRBD1,once,TGTGCCATCAGTGACGAGACAGGGGGCTATGGCTACACCTTC,CAISDETGGYGYTF
TRBJ2-1,TRBV6-2/TRBV6-3,TRBD2,.,TGTGCCAGCAGTTACTGGCGTCTAGCGGGGCCTCCCTACAATGAGCAGTTCTTC,CASSYWRLAGPPYNEQFF
TRBJ1-4,TRBV29-1,.,.,TGCAGCGTTGAAGACAGGGGTAATGAAAAACTGTTTTTT,CSVEDRGNEKLFF
TRBJ2-7,TRBV6-6,.,.,TGTGCCAGCAGTTATGGGCTAGCGAGCTCCTACGAGCAGTACTTC,CASSYGLASSYEQYF
TRBJ1-2,TRBV5-1,TRBD1,.,TGCGCCAGCAGCCACACAGGGGGCGGCTATGGCTACACCTTC,CASSHTGGGYGYTF
TRBJ2-1,TRBV4-3,TRBD2,few,TGCGCCAGCAGCCGGACTAGCGGGGGGGTCAATGAGCAGTTCTTC,CASSRTSGGVNEQFF
TRBJ2-3,TRBV7-3,.,.,TGTGCCAGCAGCTTTGACAGGACAGATACGCAGTATTTT,CASSFDRTDTQYF
TRBJ2-1,TRBV7-9,TRBD2,.,TGTGCCAGCAGCTTAGTGCTCGGGGGGAACAATGAGCAGTTCTTC,CASSLVLGGNNEQFF
TRBJ1-5,TRBV7-6,TRBD1,.,TGTGCCAGCAGCCGTCAGACAGGGAGCAATCAGCCCCAGCATTTT,CASSRQTGSNQPQHF
TRBJ1-1,TRBV6-5,.,.,TGTGCCAGCAGTCGAGCATGGAGCACTGAAGCTTTCTTT,CASSRAWSTEAFF
TRBJ1-1,TRBV4-1,.,.,TGCGCCAGCAGCCATCCGGAGGGAGGGTACACTGAAGCTTTCTTT,CASSHPEGGYTEAFF
TRBJ2-7,TRBV5-1,.,.,TGCGCCAGCAGCTTGGATGGCAGGGGATCCTACGAGCAGTACTTC,CASSLDGRGSYEQYF
TRBJ1-6,TRBV11-2,.,.,TGTGCCAGCAGCTTAGATGGGGGGGTTTTCTCTAATTCACCCCTCCACTTT,CASSLDGGVFSNSPLHF